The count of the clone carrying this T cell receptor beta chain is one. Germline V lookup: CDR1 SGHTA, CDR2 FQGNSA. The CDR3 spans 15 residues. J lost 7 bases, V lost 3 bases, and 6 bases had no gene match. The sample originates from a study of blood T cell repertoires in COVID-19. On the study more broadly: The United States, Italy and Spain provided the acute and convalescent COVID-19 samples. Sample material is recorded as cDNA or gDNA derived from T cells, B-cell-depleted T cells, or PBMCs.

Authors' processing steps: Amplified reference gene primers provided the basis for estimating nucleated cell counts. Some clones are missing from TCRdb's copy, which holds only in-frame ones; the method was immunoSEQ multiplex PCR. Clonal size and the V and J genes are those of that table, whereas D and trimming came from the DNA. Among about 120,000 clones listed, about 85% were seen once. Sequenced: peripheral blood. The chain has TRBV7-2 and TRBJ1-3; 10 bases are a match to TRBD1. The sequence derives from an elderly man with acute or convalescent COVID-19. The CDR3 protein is CASSLSGTGVNTIYF. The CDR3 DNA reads TGTGCCAGCAGCTTGAGCGGGACAGGGGTTAACACCATATATTTT.